Below, one T cell receptor beta chain is given with its context. This specimen belongs to a study of T cell changes during pregnancy in multiple sclerosis. The CDR3 is made up of 18 amino acids. J lost 3 bases, V lost 4 bases, and 16 bases had no gene match. Germline assignment: CDR1 SGHAT and CDR2 FQNNGV. Libraries were prepared by immunoSEQ multiplex PCR; TCRdb keeps only in-frame clonotypes and omits some of them. This sample has 76,000 or so clones, with 85% to 95% found just once. This material consisted of peripheral blood, taken in the second trimester of pregnancy. This sequence joins TRBV11-2 and TRBJ2-7; 9 bases are shared with TRBD2. The source of this sequence is a female donor in good health, enrolled as a control in a pregnancy study. The CDR3, as DNA: TGTGCCAGCAGCTCTTCCTCCACTTTAGCGGGGGCCTTCTACGAGCAGTACTTC. Protein product: CASSSSSTLAGAFYEQYF.